This is a list of T cell receptor beta chains from one sample in a study of cytomegalovirus exposure and HLA in healthy donors. The repertoire was sequenced with immunoSEQ multiplex PCR; TCRdb's copy has only in-frame clones and lacks some. Counted here are approximately 230,000 clones, roughly 84% occurring once; the ten biggest clones make up around 12%. Sequences were obtained from PBMCs. These TCRs come from a man between 18 and 35 years old in good health and CMV-seropositive. CDR3s include the opening cysteine and the closing phenylalanine or tryptophan. A clone size is listed for some rows: how often the clone was seen (once, few, many), or a class if it is expanded.

V gene	J gene	clone size	CDR3 protein
TRBV15	TRBJ2-2	-	CATSRGQTAQENTGELFF
TRBV2	TRBJ2-3	-	CASRRAGPTDTQYF
TRBV2	TRBJ2-7	-	CAGRSSYEQYF
TRBV5-1	TRBJ2-2	-	CASSLALGGENTGELFF
TRBV12-2	TRBJ2-7	-	CASRSPRTGTLGYEQYF
TRBV20-1	TRBJ1-2	-	CSRPIVGGYTF
TRBV10-3	TRBJ2-5	-	CAISERERETQYF
TRBV5-1	TRBJ2-2	-	CASSSGPAGELFF
TRBV7-8	TRBJ2-3	-	CASSLRAAEYTQYF
TRBV5-8	TRBJ2-7	-	CASSLDGSYEQYF
TRBV27	TRBJ2-7	-	CASSRPPAGGSYEQYF
TRBV7-9	TRBJ1-5	once	CASSPLAGGINQPQHF
TRBV5-1	TRBJ1-2	once	CASSVSQGSYGYTF
TRBV19	TRBJ2-7	-	CASSAPGQIHFYEQYF
TRBV7-8	TRBJ2-7	-	CASSSDPQTRHEQYF
TRBV10-1	TRBJ2-3	-	CASSESRSGSTDTQYF
TRBV10-2	TRBJ1-2	-	CASSDRPAGYGYTF
TRBV28	TRBJ1-1	-	CASRHGQDHTEAFF
TRBV28	TRBJ1-5	-	CASSLPLRDRDNQPQHF
TRBV5-1	TRBJ2-2	-	CASSYRGGTGELFF
TRBV4-2	TRBJ1-4	once	CASSRGATNEKLFF
TRBV29-1	TRBJ1-3	-	CSSGDSGNTIYF
TRBV9	TRBJ2-1	-	CASSERGLVNNEQFF
TRBV6-1	TRBJ1-1	once	CASSEVGGMRTEAFF
TRBV6-1	TRBJ2-5	-	CASIGAGSAQYF
TRBV7-8	TRBJ2-6	-	CASSLMQGDGSGANVLTF
TRBV6-5	TRBJ2-5	-	CASSYSIQGGETQYF
TRBV11-2	TRBJ1-3	once	CATRQGPGNTIYF
TRBV6-5	TRBJ2-1	-	CASSYSGRSYNEQFF
TRBV5-1	TRBJ2-1	-	CASNQMDHEQFF
TRBV6-6	TRBJ2-7	-	CASSPTGYEQYF
TRBV27	TRBJ2-7	once	CASSLTVAKYEQYF
TRBV7-8	TRBJ2-2	once	CASSLAAREDTGELFF
TRBV4-2	TRBJ2-7	-	CASSQDWLARSYEQYF
TRBV27	TRBJ2-1	-	CASSRPGTPSYNEQFF
TRBV7-2	TRBJ1-5	-	CASSSLQGAVSNQPQHF
TRBV5-1	TRBJ1-1	-	CASSASGTGGDEAFF
TRBV28	TRBJ2-4	-	CASSPNPPRQAKNIQYF
TRBV4-1	TRBJ2-1	once	CATRGASGTREQFF
TRBV9	TRBJ1-1	-	CASSGHTGTGAFF
TRBV5-6	TRBJ2-7	-	CASSSGGMYEQYF
TRBV29-1	TRBJ2-3	-	CSVDRETDTQYF
TRBV7-2	TRBJ1-3	-	CASSTRVSGNTIYF
TRBV28	TRBJ2-3	once	CASSPTGGSTDTQYF
TRBV28	TRBJ1-2	few	CASSSHSGQSNYGYTF
TRBV6-1	TRBJ2-7	-	CASSEGTGSFYEQYF
TRBV18	TRBJ1-2	-	CASSPFRVSGASNYGYTF
TRBV19	TRBJ2-5	-	CASSLSPIETQYF
TRBV2	TRBJ2-2	-	CASSVGGTYTGELFF
TRBV5-1	TRBJ2-1	-	CASSLRLAGYNEQFF